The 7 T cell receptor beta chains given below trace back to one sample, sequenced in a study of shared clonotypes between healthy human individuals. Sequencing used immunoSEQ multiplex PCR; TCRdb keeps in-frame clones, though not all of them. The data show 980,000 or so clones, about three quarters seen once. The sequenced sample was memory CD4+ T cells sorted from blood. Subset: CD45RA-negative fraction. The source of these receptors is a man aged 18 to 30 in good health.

The CDR3 is CASSPPTGGNTIYF. Written as DNA, the CDR3 is TGTGCCAGCAGTCCCCCCACGGGAGGAAACACCATATATTTT. The V call is TRBV28, the J call TRBJ1-3, with D unclear. The CDR3 spans 14 residues. V shed 5 bases and J shed 4 bases, with 12 bases lying between them. CDR1 is MDHEN, CDR2 SYDVKM, per germline.

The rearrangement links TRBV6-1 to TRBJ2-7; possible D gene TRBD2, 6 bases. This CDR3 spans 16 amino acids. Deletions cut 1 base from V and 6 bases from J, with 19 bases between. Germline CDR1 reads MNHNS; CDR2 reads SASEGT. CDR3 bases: TGTGCCAGCAGTGAAGGGAAAAGGAGCTGGGAGGCCGAGCAGTACTTC. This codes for CASSEGKRSWEAEQYF.

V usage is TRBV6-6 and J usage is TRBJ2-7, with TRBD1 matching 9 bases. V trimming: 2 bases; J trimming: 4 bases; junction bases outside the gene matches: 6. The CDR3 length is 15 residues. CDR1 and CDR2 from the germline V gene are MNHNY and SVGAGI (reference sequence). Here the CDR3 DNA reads TGTGCCAGCAGTTACCGGACAGGGGCGGCGTACGAGCAGTACTTC. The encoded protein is CASSYRTGAAYEQYF.

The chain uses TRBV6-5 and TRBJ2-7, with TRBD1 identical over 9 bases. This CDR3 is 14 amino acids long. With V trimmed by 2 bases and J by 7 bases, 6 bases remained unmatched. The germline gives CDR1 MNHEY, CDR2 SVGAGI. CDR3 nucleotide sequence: TGTGCCAGCAGTTACGGGACAGGGTTAGGAGAGCAGTACTTC. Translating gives CASSYGTGLGEQYF.

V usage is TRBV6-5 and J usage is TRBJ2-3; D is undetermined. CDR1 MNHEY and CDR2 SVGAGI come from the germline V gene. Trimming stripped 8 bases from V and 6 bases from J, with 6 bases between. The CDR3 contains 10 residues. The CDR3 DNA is TGTGCCAGCGGAATCGATACGCAGTATTTT. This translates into CASGIDTQYF.

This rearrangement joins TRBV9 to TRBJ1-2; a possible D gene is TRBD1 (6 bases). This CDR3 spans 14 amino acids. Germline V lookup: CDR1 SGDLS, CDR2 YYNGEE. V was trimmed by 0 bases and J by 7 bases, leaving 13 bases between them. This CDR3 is CASSVGQVASGYTF. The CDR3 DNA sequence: TGTGCCAGCAGCGTAGGACAGGTCGCCTCTGGCTACACCTTC.

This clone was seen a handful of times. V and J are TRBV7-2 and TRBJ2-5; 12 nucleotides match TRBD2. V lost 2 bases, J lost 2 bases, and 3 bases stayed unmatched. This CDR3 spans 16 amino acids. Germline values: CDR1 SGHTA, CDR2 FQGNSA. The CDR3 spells CASSLSTSGGQETQYF. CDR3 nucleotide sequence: TGTGCCAGCAGCTTATCGACTAGCGGGGGACAAGAGACCCAGTACTTC.